This T cell receptor (beta chain) was documented in a study of early T cells in non-severe SARS-CoV-2 infection. Across the study: Chains were not paired, and sequencing was done on bulk RNA from unsorted whole blood.

Ten or more counts support this clonotype. Germline V lookup: CDR1 SNHLY, CDR2 FYNNEI. The CDR3 length is 16 residues. V was trimmed by 6 bases and J by 0 bases, leaving 17 bases between them. Individual cDNA molecules received unique molecular identifiers. From the 5' RACE reads, TCRdb called clonotypes with MiXCR, one entry per CDR3 protein. The sample includes 50,000 to 65,000 distinct CDR3 sequences, over 20% seen only once; the top ten take approximately 16%. This sequence joins TRBV2 and TRBJ1-1; D ambiguous. This TCR was recovered from an adult who was a healthcare worker with PCR-confirmed SARS-CoV-2 infection or an uninfected control (not recorded which). This material consisted of whole blood, taken at baseline. DNA of the CDR3: TGTGCCAGCAGCGATCCCAGCCGGGATATGAACACTGAAGCTTTCTTT. The encoded protein is CASSDPSRDMNTEAFF.